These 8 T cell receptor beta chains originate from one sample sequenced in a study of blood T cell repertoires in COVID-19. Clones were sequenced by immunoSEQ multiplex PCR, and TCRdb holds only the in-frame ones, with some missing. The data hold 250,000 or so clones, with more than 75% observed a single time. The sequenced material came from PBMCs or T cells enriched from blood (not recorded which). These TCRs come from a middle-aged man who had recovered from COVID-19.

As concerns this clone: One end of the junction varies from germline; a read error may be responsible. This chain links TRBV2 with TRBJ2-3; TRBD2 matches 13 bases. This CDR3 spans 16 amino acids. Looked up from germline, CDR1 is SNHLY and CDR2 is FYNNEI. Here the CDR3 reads CASSPWTSGGTDTQYF. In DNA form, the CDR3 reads TGTGCCAGCAGCCCCTGGACTAGCGGGGGCACGGATACGCAGTATTTT.

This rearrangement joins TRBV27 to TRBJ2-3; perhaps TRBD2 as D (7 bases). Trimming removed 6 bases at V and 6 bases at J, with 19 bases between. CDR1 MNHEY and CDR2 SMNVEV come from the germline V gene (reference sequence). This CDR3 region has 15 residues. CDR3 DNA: TGTGCCAGCAGCCCCTACCGCGGGGGCGCGGATACGCAGTATTTT. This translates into CASSPYRGGADTQYF.

CDR3 DNA: TGTGCCAGTAGTTCACTAGCGGGGACGTCTCAAGAGACCCAGTACTTC. Translating it yields CASSSLAGTSQETQYF. V is TRBV19 and J is TRBJ2-5, with TRBD2 matching over 10 bases. This CDR3 is built from 16 residues. J was trimmed by 2 bases and V by 5 bases; bases with no gene match: 8. Germline values: CDR1 LNHDA, CDR2 SQIVND (reference sequence).

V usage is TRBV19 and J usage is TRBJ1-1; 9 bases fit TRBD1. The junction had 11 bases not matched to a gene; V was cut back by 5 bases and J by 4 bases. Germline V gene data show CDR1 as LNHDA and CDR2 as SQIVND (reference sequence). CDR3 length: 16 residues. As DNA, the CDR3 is TGTGCCAGTAGTGACAACAGGGGGCGAACGGGCACTGAAGCTTTCTTT. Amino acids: CASSDNRGRTGTEAFF.

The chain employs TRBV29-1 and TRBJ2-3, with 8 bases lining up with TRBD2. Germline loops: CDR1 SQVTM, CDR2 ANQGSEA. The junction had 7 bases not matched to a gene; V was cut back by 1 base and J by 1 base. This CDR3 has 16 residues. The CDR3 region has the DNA TGCAGCGTTGAAGGCGGGAGGTTCCACCGCACAGATACGCAGTATTTT. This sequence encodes CSVEGGRFHRTDTQYF.

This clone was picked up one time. The CDR3 loop is CASSFGLVRYF. CDR3 coding DNA: TGTGCCAGCAGTTTTGGACTAGTTCGGTACTTC. The chain recombines TRBV12-3 or TRBV12-4 with TRBJ2-7; 7 positions match TRBD2. Trimming took 3 bases from V and 12 from J; bases not matched to a gene: 5. This CDR3 has 11 amino acids.

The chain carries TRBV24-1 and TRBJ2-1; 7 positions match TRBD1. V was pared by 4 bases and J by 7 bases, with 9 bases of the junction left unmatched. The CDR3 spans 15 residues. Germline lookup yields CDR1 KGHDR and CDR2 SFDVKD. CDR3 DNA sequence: TGTGCCACCAGTGACTACGCGCAGGGGGTGAATGAGCAGTTCTTC. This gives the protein CATSDYAQGVNEQFF.

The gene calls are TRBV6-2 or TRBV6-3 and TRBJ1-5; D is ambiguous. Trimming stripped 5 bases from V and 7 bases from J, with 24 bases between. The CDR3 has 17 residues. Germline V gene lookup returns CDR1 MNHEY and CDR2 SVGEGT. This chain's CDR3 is CASSLNREYSWFQPQHF. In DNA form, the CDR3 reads TGTGCCAGCAGTCTCAACCGGGAGTACTCTTGGTTCCAGCCCCAGCATTTT.